The 32 T cell receptor beta chains below come from one sample, sequenced in a study of T cells after yellow fever vaccination. TCRdb analysed the 5' RACE reads with MiXCR anew, one entry per CDR3 protein. The data show over 250,000 distinct CDR3 sequences, approximately 4% seen once. Sequenced material: PBMCs, taken 5 days after the yellow fever booster vaccination. The receptors originated from a man between 18 and 35 years old who received the YFV17D yellow fever vaccine.

This chain links TRBV12-3 or TRBV12-4 with TRBJ2-1; possibly TRBD2 for D (7 bases). Trimming stripped 6 bases from V and 6 bases from J, with 18 bases between. This CDR3 spans 15 amino acids. Written as DNA, the CDR3 is TGTGCCAGCAGACCTCTTGGGGGGGCGATCAATGAGCAGTTCTTC. This gives the protein CASRPLGGAINEQFF.

This clonotype appeared many times. J is TRBJ1-2 and V is TRBV12-3 or TRBV12-4; D not certain. V lost 4 bases and J lost 7, with 13 bases in between. The CDR3 is 13 residues long. CDR3 coding DNA: TGTGCCAGCAGTTCCGGGAGTGCGGCTGGCTACACCTTC. As protein: CASSSGSAAGYTF.

This clonotype showed up many times. The chain uses TRBV6-5 and TRBJ1-1; D is uncertain. V was clipped by 0 bases and J by 4 bases, with 18 bases between them. From germline, CDR1 is MNHEY and CDR2 SVGAGI. The CDR3 length is 17 residues. For the CDR3, the DNA is TGTGCCAGCAGTTACTCGTATTCGGGGATCGGTGGCACTGAAGCTTTCTTT. It encodes CASSYSYSGIGGTEAFF.

The chain has TRBV29-1 and TRBJ2-1; D is perhaps TRBD2 (6 bases). V was cut by 1 base and J by 0 bases, with 10 bases left in between. CDR1 is SQVTM, CDR2 ANQGSEA, per germline. The CDR3 length is 15 residues. The CDR3 region has the DNA TGCAGCGTTGAAGCGCGGGGTAGCTCCTACAATGAGCAGTTCTTC. This codes for CSVEARGSSYNEQFF.

In this sample, this clonotype turned up many times. The gene calls are TRBV9 and TRBJ1-4; a possible D gene is TRBD1 (6 bases). The CDR3 sequence is 16 residues long. Trimming took off 2 bases at V and 2 bases at J, with 13 bases between the two ends. The germline V gene has CDR1 SGDLS and CDR2 YYNGEE. The CDR3 region has the DNA TGTGCCAGCAGCGTGGGGGGGCCCCTCACTAATGAAAAACTGTTTTTT. Amino acid sequence: CASSVGGPLTNEKLFF.

This chain uses TRBV20-1 with TRBJ2-1, with 12 positions matching TRBD2. Germline CDR1 and CDR2: DFQATT and SNEGSKA (reference sequence). Unmatched junction bases numbered 13, after V lost 5 bases and J lost 5 bases. This CDR3 comprises 17 residues. In nucleotides, the CDR3 is TGCAGTGCTCCTCCGTTTATTACTAGCGGGGGGCACAATGAGCAGTTCTTC. This translates into CSAPPFITSGGHNEQFF.

The V call is TRBV7-9, the J call TRBJ2-1, with 12 bases that match TRBD2. From germline, CDR1 is SEHNR and CDR2 FQNEAQ (reference sequence). CDR3 length: 13 amino acids. With 4 bases clipped from V and 10 bases from J, the junction kept 2 bases outside the gene matches. CDR3 amino acids: CASSSTSGGEQFF. The CDR3 nucleotides are TGTGCCAGCAGCTCGACTAGCGGGGGAGAGCAGTTCTTC.

This clonotype appeared many times. V and J are TRBV5-1 and TRBJ2-7; 7 nucleotides line up with TRBD1. The junction had 8 bases not matched to a gene; V was cut back by 0 bases and J by 5 bases. CDR1 SGHRS and CDR2 YFSETQ come from the germline V gene. CDR3 size: 15 residues. The CDR3 is CASSLGDRETNEQYF. The DNA for the CDR3 is TGCGCCAGCAGCTTGGGAGACAGGGAGACAAACGAGCAGTACTTC. The variable domain in full, with the rest retrieved from reference TRBV5-1 and TRBJ2-7, is KAGVTQTPRYLIKTRGQQVTLSCSPISGHRSVSWYQQTPGQGLQFLFEYFSETQRNKGNFPGRFSGRQFSNSRSEMNVSTLELGDSALYLCASSLGDRETNEQYFGPGTRLTVT.

The genes are TRBV25-1 and TRBJ2-2; TRBD1 might be the D (5 bases). Trimming took 7 bases from V and 6 from J, leaving 9 bases between them. Germline V gene lookup returns CDR1 MGHDK and CDR2 SYGVNS. CDR3 length equals 12 residues. The DNA for the CDR3 is TGTGCCAGCAAGAAGGGGCCCGGGGAGCTGTTTTTT. Translation: CASKKGPGELFF.

This clonotype has only a few counts. This sequence joins TRBV4-2 and TRBJ1-4; 11 nucleotides line up with TRBD1. In germline, CDR1 is LGHNA, CDR2 YNFKEQ. This CDR3 is 16 amino acids long. Trimming cost V 0 bases and J 7 bases; bases outside gene matches: 4. The CDR3 here is CASSQDPGQGAEKLFF. CDR3 coding DNA: TGTGCCAGCAGCCAAGACCCCGGACAGGGGGCTGAAAAACTGTTTTTT.

This clonotype was found a few times. The genes are TRBV4-1 and TRBJ1-4; D gene unclear. Germline V gene lookup returns CDR1 MGHRA and CDR2 YSYEKL. The V gene lost 0 bases and the J gene lost 12 bases, with 17 bases spanning the gap. The CDR3 runs to 15 residues. The CDR3 spells CASSQEGRGEVELFF. The CDR3 DNA is TGCGCCAGCAGCCAAGAAGGGCGGGGAGAGGTCGAACTGTTTTTT.

This clonotype was observed a handful of times. V is TRBV7-9 and J is TRBJ1-2, with 7 bases matching TRBD1. Germline-derived CDR1 and CDR2 are SEHNR and FQNEAQ (reference sequence). V shed 3 bases, J shed 0 bases, and the junction held 7 bases outside the gene matches. This CDR3 region has 16 residues. The CDR3 region has the DNA TGTGCCAGCAGCTTGGGGGACAGTTCCTCTAACTATGGCTACACCTTC. Residues: CASSLGDSSSNYGYTF.

The V and J genes are TRBV27 and TRBJ1-5, with D maybe TRBD1 (6 bases). Germline-derived CDR1 and CDR2 are MNHEY and SMNVEV (reference sequence). The CDR3 contains 14 residues. Trimming shortened V by 11 bases and J by 7 bases, and 21 bases separated the two germline ends. The CDR3: CASGGRGIRQPQHF. The CDR3 DNA is TGTGCCTCGGGGGGCAGGGGTATAAGACAGCCCCAGCATTTT.

The gene calls are TRBV20-1 and TRBJ1-5; no clear D. The CDR3 consists of 15 residues. The V and J ends lost 1 base and 0 bases respectively, with 10 bases between them. CDR1 is DFQATT, CDR2 SNEGSKA, per germline (reference sequence). CDR3 residues: CSARGERVSNQPQHF. The CDR3 bases are TGCAGTGCTAGAGGCGAGAGGGTTAGCAATCAGCCCCAGCATTTT.

This clonotype was detected ten times or more. This chain's CDR3 is CAISEGGSMNTEAFF. The CDR3 coding sequence is TGTGCCATCAGTGAGGGGGGGTCTATGAACACTGAAGCTTTCTTT. The rearrangement uses TRBV10-3 and TRBJ1-1, with a possible D match to TRBD1 (5 bases). The CDR3 is made up of 15 amino acids. Trimming took off 2 bases at V and 0 bases at J, with 10 bases between the two ends. Per the germline V gene, CDR1 is ENHRY and CDR2 is SYGVKD.

This clonotype was seen ten or more times. This chain links TRBV4-1 with TRBJ1-6; D is possibly TRBD1 (6 bases). The germline gives CDR1 MGHRA, CDR2 YSYEKL. The CDR3 runs to 15 residues. Trimming removed 2 bases from V and 5 bases from J, with 10 bases in between. CDR3 DNA: TGCGCCAGCAGCCAAATAAGACAGGATAATTCACCCCTCCACTTT. Its translation is CASSQIRQDNSPLHF.

This clonotype was seen repeatedly, ten times or more. The chain is built from TRBV7-9 and TRBJ2-1; TRBD2 matches 10 bases. V shed 3 bases and J 8 bases; nucleotides not matched to a gene: 7. This CDR3 has 15 amino acids. Germline assignment: CDR1 SEHNR and CDR2 FQNEAQ (reference sequence). The CDR3 DNA is TGTGCCAGCAGCTTGAAGCGGGGGGGCCTCGATGAGCAGTTCTTC. Its protein product is CASSLKRGGLDEQFF.

This clonotype occurred a few times. The V gene is TRBV20-1, the J gene TRBJ1-1; D perhaps matches TRBD1 (5 bases). Looked up from germline, CDR1 is DFQATT and CDR2 is SNEGSKA (reference sequence). Trimming removed 3 bases at V and 4 bases at J, with 12 bases between. CDR3 length equals 13 residues. The CDR3 DNA reads TGCAGTGCTAGGGGCTGGAGGGGCACTGAAGCTTTCTTT. Translation: CSARGWRGTEAFF.

The chain links TRBV2 to TRBJ1-6; D is uncertain. CDR1 SNHLY and CDR2 FYNNEI come from the germline V gene. Trimming left V 10 bases short and J 0 bases short, with 10 bases between. The CDR3 covers 14 residues. The CDR3 here is CATRPSSYNSPLHF. Written as DNA, the CDR3 is TGTGCCACCCGCCCCAGCTCCTATAATTCACCCCTCCACTTT.

This clonotype was counted a few times. The chain links TRBV7-2 to TRBJ1-1; maybe TRBD1 (6 bases). Germline V gene data show CDR1 as SGHTA and CDR2 as FQGNSA. V gave up 3 bases and J gave up 2 bases, with 13 bases separating them. The CDR3 runs 15 residues. The CDR3 spells CASSFGGQRNTEAFF. The DNA for the CDR3 is TGTGCCAGCAGCTTCGGAGGACAGAGAAACACTGAAGCTTTCTTT.

This clonotype was detected a few times. The J gene is TRBJ2-1, the V gene TRBV7-9, with TRBD2 matching 7 bases. V shed 0 bases, J shed 9 bases, and the junction held 5 bases outside the gene matches. Germline V gives CDR1 SEHNR, CDR2 FQNEAQ (reference sequence). The CDR3 runs 14 residues. The CDR3 loop is CASSLAIGRSEQFF. CDR3 sequence (DNA): TGTGCCAGCAGCTTAGCGATCGGGAGGTCTGAGCAGTTCTTC. The whole variable domain, filled in from reference TRBV7-9 and TRBJ2-1, reads DTGVSQNPRHKITKRGQNVTFRCDPISEHNRLYWYRQTLGQGPEFLTYFQNEAQLEKSRLLSDRFSAERPKGSFSTLEIQRTEQGDSAMYLCASSLAIGRSEQFFGPGTRLTVL.

This clonotype came up many times. The genes are TRBV5-5 and TRBJ2-7; 7 bases are shared with TRBD1. The V and J ends lost 5 bases and 3 bases, in that order; junction bases with no gene match: 11. This CDR3 is built from 15 residues. Germline-derived CDR1 and CDR2 are SGHKS and YYEKEE (reference sequence). The CDR3 region has the DNA TGTGCCAGCAGTCCGAGCTCGGGACAGATCTACGAGCAGTACTTC. This gives the protein CASSPSSGQIYEQYF. The full variable domain, with the rest looked up from reference TRBV5-5 and TRBJ2-7, is DAGVTQSPTHLIKTRGQQVTLRCSPISGHKSVSWYQQVLGQGPQFIFQYYEKEERGRGNFPDRFSARQFPNYSSELNVNALLLGDSALYLCASSPSSGQIYEQYFGPGTRLTVT.

This clonotype was recorded at least ten times. This sequence joins TRBV7-8 and TRBJ2-7; D is possibly TRBD1 (5 bases). The germline V and J ends were trimmed by 5 bases and 6 bases, with 20 bases remaining between them. The CDR3 is 15 amino acids. Germline V lookup: CDR1 SGHVS, CDR2 FQNEAQ. The CDR3 DNA sequence: TGTGCCAGCAGCGAACGTACAGGCGTCCTACGCGAGCAGTACTTC. As protein: CASSERTGVLREQYF. Complete variable domain (other parts from reference TRBV7-8 and TRBJ2-7): GAGVSQSPRYKVAKRGQDVALRCDPISGHVSLFWYQQALGQGPEFLTYFQNEAQLDKSGLPSDRFFAERPEGSVSTLKIQRTQQEDSAVYLCASSERTGVLREQYFGPGTRLTVT.

This sequence joins TRBV7-2 and TRBJ2-3, with 10 bases lining up with TRBD2. Trimming at V came to 5 bases and at J to 5 bases, leaving 13 bases not matched to a gene. CDR3 length: 17 amino acids. CDR1 and CDR2 (germline): SGHTA, FQGNSA. The CDR3 spells CASSPFREAGGKDTQYF. CDR3 DNA sequence: TGTGCCAGCAGCCCGTTCCGGGAAGCGGGGGGGAAAGATACGCAGTATTTT.

This clonotype has at least ten counts. This chain uses TRBV15 with TRBJ2-5; the D is unclear. The CDR3 is 15 amino acids. V was shortened by 0 bases and J by 5 bases, with 13 bases between the two germline ends. Looked up from germline, CDR1 is LNHNV and CDR2 is YYDKDF (reference sequence). CDR3 sequence (DNA): TGTGCCACCAGCAGAGATCTAAGGATTTGGGAGACCCAGTACTTC. Translation gives CATSRDLRIWETQYF. Full variable domain (outside the CDR3, taken from reference TRBV15 and TRBJ2-5): DAMVIQNPRYQVTQFGKPVTLSCSQTLNHNVMYWYQQKSSQAPKLLFHYYDKDFNNEADTPDNFQSRRPNTSFCFLDIRSPGLGDTAMYLCATSRDLRIWETQYFGPGTRLLVL.

This clonotype was detected ten times or more. V usage is TRBV7-8 and J usage is TRBJ1-5, with D perhaps matching TRBD1 (5 bases). V dropped 5 bases and J dropped 7 bases, with 15 bases sitting between them. Germline V CDR1 and CDR2: SGHVS, FQNEAQ. This CDR3 region has 14 residues. CDR3 DNA sequence: TGTGCCAGCAGCCTACAGGAAACGGGACAGCCCCAGCATTTT. It is translated as CASSLQETGQPQHF.

This clonotype was seen a handful of times. The rearrangement uses TRBV6-5 and TRBJ2-2; no reliable D call. There are 15 residues in the CDR3. Germline CDR1 MNHEY, CDR2 SVGAGI. Between the trimmed V and J ends, which lost 7 bases and 5 bases, there was a span of 17 bases. CDR3 nucleotide sequence: TGTGCCAGCACCCTCACCCCCGAGAGGACCGGGGAGCTGTTTTTT. It encodes CASTLTPERTGELFF.

The chain carries TRBV6-1 and TRBJ2-5, with D possibly matching TRBD2 (6 bases). V lost 5 bases and J lost 3, with 16 bases in between. Germline V gene lookup returns CDR1 MNHNS and CDR2 SASEGT. CDR3 length equals 15 residues. In nucleotides, the CDR3 is TGTGCCAGCAGTTTCCCCGGGGGACCAAAAGAGACCCAGTACTTC. This codes for CASSFPGGPKETQYF.

About this clonotype itself: A much larger clone is a single base away; this may be a read error. The chain recombines TRBV29-1 with TRBJ1-6; the match to TRBD1 covers 9 bases. Germline CDR1 is SQVTM and CDR2 is ANQGSEA. This CDR3 has 14 amino acids. For the CDR3, the DNA is TGCAGCGTTGTAAGGGACAGGGCGAATTCACCCCTCCCCTTT. Protein: CSVVRDRANSPLPF.

This clonotype has more than one count but fewer than ten. The genes are TRBV5-1 and TRBJ2-2; 8 nucleotides align to TRBD1. Germline lookup yields CDR1 SGHRS and CDR2 YFSETQ. The ends lost 0 bases at V and 0 bases at J; junction bases unmatched: 1. The CDR3 length is 16 residues. The CDR3 coding sequence is TGCGCCAGCAGCTTGGGGGACAGGACGAACACCGGGGAGCTGTTTTTT. This gives the protein CASSLGDRTNTGELFF.

This clonotype was counted only a few times. This chain connects TRBV5-1 to TRBJ1-1, with TRBD1 identical over 7 bases. The CDR3 has 15 amino acids. Germline CDR1 and CDR2: SGHRS and YFSETQ. The V and J ends lost 0 bases and 2 bases, in that order; junction bases with no gene match: 4. In DNA, the CDR3 is TGCGCCAGCAGCTTGGGCCCAGGGGGTAACACTGAAGCTTTCTTT. It codes for CASSLGPGGNTEAFF.

The chain employs TRBV5-1 and TRBJ2-7, with D tentatively TRBD2 (5 bases). The CDR3 has 15 amino acids. V was cut by 4 bases and J by 2 bases, with 16 bases left in between. The germline V gene encodes CDR1 SGHRS and CDR2 YFSETQ. For the CDR3, the DNA is TGCGCCAGCAGCCAGATTGAGGACGGGACCTACGAGCAGTACTTC. Its protein product is CASSQIEDGTYEQYF.